These T cell receptor beta chains were read from a single sample in a study of T cell responses to AZD1222 COVID-19 vaccine. The data were produced by immunoSEQ multiplex PCR, yet TCRdb's version contains in-frame clones alone and is incomplete. The profile shows 90,000 to 150,000 clones, roughly 90% of them singletons. The source was peripheral blood, collected on day 0 of AZD1222 vaccination. These receptors all come from an adult in good health. Each CDR3 is given with its conserved first and last residue. Fields, in order: CDR3 DNA, CDR3 protein, D gene, J gene, clone size, CDR3 length, V gene. The D gene is left open where the match is weak. Clone size, where shown, is once, few, many, or a class for clones that have expanded.

DNA: TGTGCCAGCAGCCAACCAGGGGATACTGAAGCTTTCTTT; CDR3: CASSQPGDTEAFF; D: -; J: TRBJ1-1; size: -; length: 13; V: TRBV6-6
DNA: TGTGCCAGCAGCCCCAGACTAGCGGGGGGGCGAAACATTCAGTACTTC; CDR3: CASSPRLAGGRNIQYF; D: TRBD2; J: TRBJ2-4; size: -; length: 16; V: TRBV2
DNA: TGTGCCAGCAGTTCTACATACAGGGACGAGCAGTACTTC; CDR3: CASSSTYRDEQYF; D: -; J: TRBJ2-7; size: -; length: 13; V: TRBV12-3/TRBV12-4
DNA: TGTGCCACCAGCAGAGTCGGGGGCACCCCCTATGGCTACACCTTC; CDR3: CATSRVGGTPYGYTF; D: -; J: TRBJ1-2; size: -; length: 15; V: TRBV15
DNA: TGTGCCAGCAGCCCCCCGGGGAGGTGGACTGAAGCTTTCTTT; CDR3: CASSPPGRWTEAFF; D: -; J: TRBJ1-1; size: -; length: 14; V: TRBV6-5
DNA: TGTGCCAGCAGCCTGGGAGAGAGTAACTATGGCTACACCTTC; CDR3: CASSLGESNYGYTF; D: -; J: TRBJ1-2; size: few; length: 14; V: TRBV7-9
DNA: TGCGCCAGCAGCCAAGACGCGGTTGGTGGGGGGCACGTATACTTC; CDR3: CASSQDAVGGGHVYF; D: -; J: TRBJ2-7; size: medium-sized; length: 15; V: TRBV4-1
DNA: TGTGCCTGGAGTGTCCGACAGGGGCCTGAAATGAACACTGAAGCTTTCCCCCACACTGAAGCTTTCTTT; CDR3: CAWSVRQGPEMNTEAFPHTEAFF; D: TRBD1; J: TRBJ1-1; size: -; length: 23; V: TRBV30
DNA: TGTGCCAGCCAGGACCGATCTAATGAAAAACTGTTTTTT; CDR3: CASQDRSNEKLFF; D: -; J: TRBJ1-4; size: -; length: 13; V: TRBV18
DNA: TGTGCCAGCAGCTTAGCGGGGGGCCAGCAGTACTTC; CDR3: CASSLAGGQQYF; D: -; J: TRBJ2-7; size: few; length: 12; V: TRBV11-3
DNA: TGTGCCAGCTCACCACCAAACCAAATCGGAAAACAGCCCCAGCATTTT; CDR3: CASSPPNQIGKQPQHF; D: -; J: TRBJ1-5; size: -; length: 16; V: TRBV18
DNA: TGTGCCAGCAGTTTTGGGATGCCCGCGGGAGGCTACACCTTC; CDR3: CASSFGMPAGGYTF; D: -; J: TRBJ1-2; size: -; length: 14; V: TRBV7-9
DNA: TGTGCCAGCAGCCTGGTTCAGGGCTATGGCTACACCTTC; CDR3: CASSLVQGYGYTF; D: -; J: TRBJ1-2; size: -; length: 13; V: TRBV12-3/TRBV12-4
DNA: TGTGCCACCTCTCCCCACGGGGAAGGAGAGACCCAGTACTTC; CDR3: CATSPHGEGETQYF; D: -; J: TRBJ2-5; size: -; length: 14; V: TRBV7-8
DNA: TGTGCCAGCAGCCAACGGGCAGGGGTTTCGGTCACTGAAGCTTTCTTT; CDR3: CASSQRAGVSVTEAFF; D: -; J: TRBJ1-1; size: -; length: 16; V: TRBV14
DNA: TGCGCCAGCAGCCAAGATCTGACGGGGAGAGGAATTAATCAGCCCCAGCATTTT; CDR3: CASSQDLTGRGINQPQHF; D: -; J: TRBJ1-5; size: -; length: 18; V: TRBV4-3
DNA: TGTGCCAGCAGCGCCCGACAGGGGGGTGAGCAGTTCTTC; CDR3: CASSARQGGEQFF; D: TRBD1; J: TRBJ2-1; size: -; length: 13; V: TRBV9
DNA: TGCGCCAGCAGCTTAGTGGGGGCAGAGACCCAGTACTTC; CDR3: CASSLVGAETQYF; D: -; J: TRBJ2-5; size: -; length: 13; V: TRBV5-1
DNA: TGCAGCGTTGGGGTGACGCATACGAACACCGGGGAGCTGTTTTTT; CDR3: CSVGVTHTNTGELFF; D: -; J: TRBJ2-2; size: -; length: 15; V: TRBV29-1
DNA: TGTGCCAGCAGCCCCGGGACAACGAAGAACACTGAAGCTTTCTTT; CDR3: CASSPGTTKNTEAFF; D: -; J: TRBJ1-1; size: -; length: 15; V: TRBV7-2
DNA: TGTGCCAGCAGTTACGGGGCAGGGGGACTCACCGGGGAGCTGTTTTTT; CDR3: CASSYGAGGLTGELFF; D: -; J: TRBJ2-2; size: -; length: 16; V: TRBV6-5
DNA: TGTGCCAGCAGGGACCCTCTAGCGGGGGGTCGTCTCTCCTACAATGAGCAGTTCTTC; CDR3: CASRDPLAGGRLSYNEQFF; D: TRBD2; J: TRBJ2-1; size: -; length: 19; V: TRBV2
DNA: TGTGCCAGCAGCCCGACTTTCGGGACCCAGTACTTC; CDR3: CASSPTFGTQYF; D: -; J: TRBJ2-5; size: -; length: 12; V: TRBV14
DNA: TGTGCCAGCTCACCGTGGCAGGGAGACACTGAAGCTTTCTTT; CDR3: CASSPWQGDTEAFF; D: -; J: TRBJ1-1; size: -; length: 14; V: TRBV18
DNA: TGTGCCAGCAGTGAAAGACCGAGTTGGCTAGCGGGTGACTCCTACAATGAGCAGTTCTTC; CDR3: CASSERPSWLAGDSYNEQFF; D: TRBD2; J: TRBJ2-1; size: few; length: 20; V: TRBV6-1
DNA: TGCGCCAGCAGCCAAGGGTTAACTAGCAATCAGCCCCAGCATTTT; CDR3: CASSQGLTSNQPQHF; D: -; J: TRBJ1-5; size: -; length: 15; V: TRBV4-1
DNA: TGTGCCAGCAGCTTCCGGGGGCGGGACACTGAAGCTTTCTTT; CDR3: CASSFRGRDTEAFF; D: -; J: TRBJ1-1; size: -; length: 14; V: TRBV5-6
DNA: TGTGCCGGGGGGGGCGGGAATTCACCCCTCCACTTT; CDR3: CAGGGGNSPLHF; D: -; J: TRBJ1-6; size: -; length: 12; V: TRBV19
DNA: TGCGCCAGCAGCTTGGCACAGGGCTTAGGGGGCGACGGCTACACCTTC; CDR3: CASSLAQGLGGDGYTF; D: TRBD1; J: TRBJ1-2; size: -; length: 16; V: TRBV5-1
DNA: TGTGCCAGTAGTATGGGCTTAATATACACAGATACGCAGTATTTT; CDR3: CASSMGLIYTDTQYF; D: -; J: TRBJ2-3; size: -; length: 15; V: TRBV19
DNA: TGTGCCCAGTCCGGGACAGCAGAAAAACTGTTTTTT; CDR3: CAQSGTAEKLFF; D: TRBD1; J: TRBJ1-4; size: once; length: 12; V: TRBV2
DNA: TGTGCCAGTAGTATCTCTCCCCTTAATGCAGATGGCTACACCTTC; CDR3: CASSISPLNADGYTF; D: -; J: TRBJ1-2; size: -; length: 15; V: TRBV19
DNA: TGTGCCAGCAGCTCACCCCGGTCCTCAGGGGCCAACCCCTACGAGCAGTACTTC; CDR3: CASSSPRSSGANPYEQYF; D: -; J: TRBJ2-7; size: -; length: 18; V: TRBV7-9
DNA: TGTGCCAGCAGTGGAGGGACGACTGAAGCTTTCTTT; CDR3: CASSGGTTEAFF; D: -; J: TRBJ1-1; size: -; length: 12; V: TRBV27
DNA: TGTGCCAGCAGCTTGCGGGGGACGAACGACTATGGCTACACCTTC; CDR3: CASSLRGTNDYGYTF; D: -; J: TRBJ1-2; size: -; length: 15; V: TRBV5-5
DNA: TGCGCCAGCAGCTTATGGGACAGGGTTGAATACGAGCAGTACTTC; CDR3: CASSLWDRVEYEQYF; D: TRBD1; J: TRBJ2-7; size: -; length: 15; V: TRBV5-1
DNA: TGTGCCAGCAGCCAATTCAGGGGAACCTACGAGCAGTACTTC; CDR3: CASSQFRGTYEQYF; D: -; J: TRBJ2-7; size: -; length: 14; V: TRBV14
DNA: TGTGCCAGCAGCCCGAGGAGCGACACTGAAGCTTTCTTT; CDR3: CASSPRSDTEAFF; D: -; J: TRBJ1-1; size: once; length: 13; V: TRBV3-1/TRBV3-2
DNA: TGTGCCAGCAGTCTACTACTAGCGGGGATGTACAATGAGCAGTTCTTC; CDR3: CASSLLLAGMYNEQFF; D: TRBD2; J: TRBJ2-1; size: once; length: 16; V: TRBV27
DNA: TGCGCCAGCAGCTTATCTTGGGACAAGATGACCCAGTACTTC; CDR3: CASSLSWDKMTQYF; D: -; J: TRBJ2-5; size: once; length: 14; V: TRBV5-1
DNA: TGTGCCAGCAGCTCCACCGGAACCTTAGAGACCCAGTACTTC; CDR3: CASSSTGTLETQYF; D: -; J: TRBJ2-5; size: -; length: 14; V: TRBV7-3
DNA: TGTGCCAGTAGTATACGGATTGGCAGGGTCGACAATCAGCCCCAGCATTTT; CDR3: CASSIRIGRVDNQPQHF; D: -; J: TRBJ1-5; size: once; length: 17; V: TRBV19
DNA: TGTGCCAGCAGCTTGTCGGGGGGGGCCTACAATGAGCAGTTCTTC; CDR3: CASSLSGGAYNEQFF; D: TRBD2; J: TRBJ2-1; size: once; length: 15; V: TRBV5-4
DNA: TGTGCCGGATCCCGGGACACTTTTCCCTATGGCTACACCTTC; CDR3: CAGSRDTFPYGYTF; D: -; J: TRBJ1-2; size: -; length: 14; V: TRBV19
DNA: TGTGCCAGCTCACCACCAGGCTACAGCGTCCTTTACTTC; CDR3: CASSPPGYSVLYF; D: -; J: TRBJ2-5; size: -; length: 13; V: TRBV18
DNA: TGTGCCAGCAGCCAAGAAGGGCTAGCGGGAGTAAGCACAGATACGCAGTATTTT; CDR3: CASSQEGLAGVSTDTQYF; D: TRBD2; J: TRBJ2-3; size: -; length: 18; V: TRBV4-2
DNA: TGTGCCAGTCAGGGGGGCGGCGATATCAGACCCCAGCATTTT; CDR3: CASQGGGDIRPQHF; D: TRBD1; J: TRBJ1-5; size: -; length: 14; V: TRBV28
DNA: TGTGCCAGCAGTGAATATAGGGGGGACAATGAAAAACTGTTTTTT; CDR3: CASSEYRGDNEKLFF; D: -; J: TRBJ1-4; size: -; length: 15; V: TRBV25-1
DNA: TGTGCCAGCAGCTGGGACAGGGGCTCTATGGGCTACACCTTC; CDR3: CASSWDRGSMGYTF; D: TRBD1; J: TRBJ1-2; size: -; length: 14; V: TRBV5-6
DNA: TGCGCCAGCAGCCTTCCCGGGACTAGTAACGCCTTGTACCAAGAGACCCAGTACTTC; CDR3: CASSLPGTSNALYQETQYF; D: TRBD2; J: TRBJ2-5; size: -; length: 19; V: TRBV5-1
DNA: TGCGCCAGCAGTCAACCAGGGATTTTAATCCAAATCGCCTACGAGCAGTACTTC; CDR3: CASSQPGILIQIAYEQYF; D: -; J: TRBJ2-7; size: -; length: 18; V: TRBV23-1